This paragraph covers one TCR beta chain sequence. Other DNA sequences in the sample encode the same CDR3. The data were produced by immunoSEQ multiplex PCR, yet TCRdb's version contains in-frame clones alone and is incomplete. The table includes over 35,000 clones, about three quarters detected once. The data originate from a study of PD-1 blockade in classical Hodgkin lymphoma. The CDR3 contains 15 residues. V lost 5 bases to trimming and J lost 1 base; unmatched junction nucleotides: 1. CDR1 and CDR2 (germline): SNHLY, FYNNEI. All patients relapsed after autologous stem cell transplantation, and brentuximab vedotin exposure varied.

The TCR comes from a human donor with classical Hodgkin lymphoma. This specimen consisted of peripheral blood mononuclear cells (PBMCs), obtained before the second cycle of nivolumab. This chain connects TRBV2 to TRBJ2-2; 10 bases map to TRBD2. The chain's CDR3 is CASSRLAGNTGELFF. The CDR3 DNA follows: TGTGCCAGCAGTCGACTAGCGGGGAACACCGGGGAGCTGTTTTTT.